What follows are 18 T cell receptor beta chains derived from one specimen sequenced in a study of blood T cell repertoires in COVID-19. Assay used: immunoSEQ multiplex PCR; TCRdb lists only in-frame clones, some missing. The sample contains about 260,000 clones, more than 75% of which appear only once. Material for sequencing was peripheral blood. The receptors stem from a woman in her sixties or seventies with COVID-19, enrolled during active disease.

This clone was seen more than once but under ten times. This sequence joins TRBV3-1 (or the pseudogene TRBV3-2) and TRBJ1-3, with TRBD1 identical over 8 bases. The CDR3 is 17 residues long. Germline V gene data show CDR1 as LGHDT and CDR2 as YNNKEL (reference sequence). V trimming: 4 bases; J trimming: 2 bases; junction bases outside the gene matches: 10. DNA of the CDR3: TGTGCCAGCAGCCTTGGGACAGGCCCTGCTGCTGGAAACACCATATATTTT. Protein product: CASSLGTGPAAGNTIYF.

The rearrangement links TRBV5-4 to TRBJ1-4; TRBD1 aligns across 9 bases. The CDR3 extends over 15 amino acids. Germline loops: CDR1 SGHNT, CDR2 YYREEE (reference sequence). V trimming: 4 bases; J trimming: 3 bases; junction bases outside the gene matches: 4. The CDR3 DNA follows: TGTGCCAGCAGCCCGGACAGGGGTCCTAATGAAAAACTGTTTTTT. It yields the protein CASSPDRGPNEKLFF.

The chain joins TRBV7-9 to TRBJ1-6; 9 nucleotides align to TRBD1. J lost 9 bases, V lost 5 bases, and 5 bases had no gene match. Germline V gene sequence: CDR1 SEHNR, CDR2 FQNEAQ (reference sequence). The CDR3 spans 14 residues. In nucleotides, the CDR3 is TGTGCCAGCAGCGAACCGGGACAGGGTTCACCCCTCCACTTT. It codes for CASSEPGQGSPLHF.

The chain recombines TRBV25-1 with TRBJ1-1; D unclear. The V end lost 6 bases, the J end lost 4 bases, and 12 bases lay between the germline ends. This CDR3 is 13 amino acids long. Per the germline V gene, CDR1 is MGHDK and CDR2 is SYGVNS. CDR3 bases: TGTGCCAGCAGCTTCGGGAGTTCCACTGAAGCTTTCTTT. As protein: CASSFGSSTEAFF.

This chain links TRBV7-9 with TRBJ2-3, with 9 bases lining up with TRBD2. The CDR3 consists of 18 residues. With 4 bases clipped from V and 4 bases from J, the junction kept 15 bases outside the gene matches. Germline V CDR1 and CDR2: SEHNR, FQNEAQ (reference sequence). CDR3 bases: TGTGCCAGCAGCTCAGCTCGGTTGGCTAGCGGGATCCCAGATACGCAGTATTTT. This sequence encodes CASSSARLASGIPDTQYF. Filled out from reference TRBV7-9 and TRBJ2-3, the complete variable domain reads DTGVSQNPRHKITKRGQNVTFRCDPISEHNRLYWYRQTLGQGPEFLTYFQNEAQLEKSRLLSDRFSAERPKGSFSTLEIQRTEQGDSAMYLCASSSARLASGIPDTQYFGPGTRLTVL.

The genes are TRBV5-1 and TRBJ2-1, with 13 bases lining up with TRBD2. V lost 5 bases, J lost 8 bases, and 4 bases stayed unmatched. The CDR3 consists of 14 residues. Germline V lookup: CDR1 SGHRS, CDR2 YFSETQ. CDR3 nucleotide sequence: TGCGCCAGCAGAACTAGCGGGGGGGCGGATGAGCAGTTCTTC. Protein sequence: CASRTSGGADEQFF.

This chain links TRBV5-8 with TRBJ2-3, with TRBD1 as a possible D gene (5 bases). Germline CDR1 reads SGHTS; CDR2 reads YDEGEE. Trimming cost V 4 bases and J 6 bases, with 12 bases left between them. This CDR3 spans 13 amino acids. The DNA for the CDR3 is TGTGCCAGCAGCCCAGGGCCCTTTGATACGCAGTATTTT. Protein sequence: CASSPGPFDTQYF.

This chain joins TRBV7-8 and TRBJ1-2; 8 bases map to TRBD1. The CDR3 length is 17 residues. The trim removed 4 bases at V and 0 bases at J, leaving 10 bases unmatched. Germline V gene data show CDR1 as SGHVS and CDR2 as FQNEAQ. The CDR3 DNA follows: TGTGCCAGCAGCTCCCGAACACAGGGGGGCGCTAACTATGGCTACACCTTC. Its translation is CASSSRTQGGANYGYTF.

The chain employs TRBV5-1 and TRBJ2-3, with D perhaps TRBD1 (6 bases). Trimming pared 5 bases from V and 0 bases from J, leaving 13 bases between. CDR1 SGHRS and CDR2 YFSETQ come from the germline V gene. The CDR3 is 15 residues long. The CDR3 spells CASREQGLSTDTQYF. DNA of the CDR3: TGCGCCAGCAGGGAACAGGGTTTGAGCACAGATACGCAGTATTTT. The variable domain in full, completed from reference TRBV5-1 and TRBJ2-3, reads KAGVTQTPRYLIKTRGQQVTLSCSPISGHRSVSWYQQTPGQGLQFLFEYFSETQRNKGNFPGRFSGRQFSNSRSEMNVSTLELGDSALYLCASREQGLSTDTQYFGPGTRLTVL.

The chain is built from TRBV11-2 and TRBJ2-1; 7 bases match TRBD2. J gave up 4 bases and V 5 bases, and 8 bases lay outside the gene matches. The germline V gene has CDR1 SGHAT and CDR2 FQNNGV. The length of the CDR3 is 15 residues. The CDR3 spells CASSPTSQEYNEQFF. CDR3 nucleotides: TGTGCCAGCAGCCCGACTAGCCAGGAATACAATGAGCAGTTCTTC.

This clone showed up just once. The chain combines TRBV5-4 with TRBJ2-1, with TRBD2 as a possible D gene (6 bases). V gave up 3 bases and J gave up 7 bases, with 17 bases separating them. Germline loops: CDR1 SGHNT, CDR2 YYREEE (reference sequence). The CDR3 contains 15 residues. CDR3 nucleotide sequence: TGTGCCAGCAGCTCGGGACTCCCCCCCTTGAATGAGCAGTTCTTC. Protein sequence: CASSSGLPPLNEQFF.

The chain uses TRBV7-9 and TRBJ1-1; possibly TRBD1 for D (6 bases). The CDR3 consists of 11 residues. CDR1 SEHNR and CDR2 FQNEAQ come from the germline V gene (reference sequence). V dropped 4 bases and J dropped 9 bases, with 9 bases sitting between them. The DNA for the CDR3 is TGTGCCAGCAGCTATGGACAGCAAGCTTTCTTT. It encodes CASSYGQQAFF. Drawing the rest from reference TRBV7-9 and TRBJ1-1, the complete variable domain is DTGVSQNPRHKITKRGQNVTFRCDPISEHNRLYWYRQTLGQGPEFLTYFQNEAQLEKSRLLSDRFSAERPKGSFSTLEIQRTEQGDSAMYLCASSYGQQAFFGQGTRLTVV.

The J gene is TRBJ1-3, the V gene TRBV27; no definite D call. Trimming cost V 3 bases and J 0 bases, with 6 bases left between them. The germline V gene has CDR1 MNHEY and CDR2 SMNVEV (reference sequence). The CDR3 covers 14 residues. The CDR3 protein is CASSFAGSGNTIYF. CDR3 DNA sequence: TGTGCCAGCAGTTTTGCGGGCTCTGGAAACACCATATATTTT.

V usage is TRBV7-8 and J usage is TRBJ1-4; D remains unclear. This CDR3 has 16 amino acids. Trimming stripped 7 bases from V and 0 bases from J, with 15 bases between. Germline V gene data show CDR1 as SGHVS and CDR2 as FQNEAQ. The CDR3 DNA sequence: TGTGCCAGCACCCCAGGCTTAGGTGCAACTAATGAAAAACTGTTTTTT. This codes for CASTPGLGATNEKLFF.

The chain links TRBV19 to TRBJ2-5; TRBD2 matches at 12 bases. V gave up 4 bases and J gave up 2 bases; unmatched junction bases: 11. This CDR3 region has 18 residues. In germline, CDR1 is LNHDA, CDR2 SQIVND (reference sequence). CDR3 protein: CASSTTGTSGWGQETQYF. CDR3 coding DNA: TGTGCCAGTAGTACGACCGGGACTAGCGGGTGGGGGCAAGAGACCCAGTACTTC.

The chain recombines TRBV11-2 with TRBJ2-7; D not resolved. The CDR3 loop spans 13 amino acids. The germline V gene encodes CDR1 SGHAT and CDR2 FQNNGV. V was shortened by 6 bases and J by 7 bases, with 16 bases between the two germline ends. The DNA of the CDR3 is TGTGCCAGCAGTCTAAAGGTAGTGCGGGAGCAGTACTTC. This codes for CASSLKVVREQYF.

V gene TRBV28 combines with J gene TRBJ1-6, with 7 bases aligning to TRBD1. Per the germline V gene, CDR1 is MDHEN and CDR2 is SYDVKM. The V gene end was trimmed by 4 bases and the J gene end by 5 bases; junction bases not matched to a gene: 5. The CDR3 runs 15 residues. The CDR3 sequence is CASSSPGQNNSPLHF. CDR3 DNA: TGTGCCAGCAGTTCCCCGGGACAGAATAATTCACCCCTCCACTTT.

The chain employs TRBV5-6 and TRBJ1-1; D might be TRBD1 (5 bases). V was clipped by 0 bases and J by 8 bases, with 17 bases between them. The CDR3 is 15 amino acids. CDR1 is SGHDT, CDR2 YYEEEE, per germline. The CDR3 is CASSLVGAPGDEAFF. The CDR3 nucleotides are TGTGCCAGCAGCTTGGTAGGGGCCCCGGGTGACGAAGCTTTCTTT.